This is a list of T cell receptor beta chains from one sample in a study of siplizumab effects on memory and regulatory T cells. Sequenced by immunoSEQ multiplex PCR; TCRdb stores in-frame clones only, minus some. The data contain tens of thousands of clones, 91% of them singletons. Sequencing was done on a sample of CD8+ T cells sorted from blood. All receptors come from a human donor in good health. Each CDR3 is given with its conserved first and last residue. A D gene is named only where the DNA matches it firmly.

- TRBJ2-5 TRBV5-1 CASSLYPTGSYQETQYF
- TRBJ2-7 TRBV6-5 CASSYSLASYEQYF
- TRBJ1-5 TRBV4-1 CASSQDSSYLNQPQHF
TRBD1 TRBJ2-2 TRBV5-1 CASIWDRNTGELFF
TRBD2 TRBJ2-7 TRBV5-1 CASSLVGLASYEQYF
- TRBJ1-1 TRBV11-2 CASSVRVRSLMDTEAFF
- TRBJ2-3 TRBV2 CASSGGKTTDTQYF
- TRBJ1-1 TRBV19 CASRMGGSTEAFF
TRBD1 TRBJ2-7 TRBV27 CASSSTGQTYEQYF
- TRBJ2-3 TRBV25-1 CASSEIGGLTDTQYF
TRBD1 TRBJ2-7 TRBV7-2 CASSLTGTGYEQYF
TRBD1 TRBJ2-7 TRBV19 CASSIDWTGAYEQYF
- TRBJ2-1 TRBV9 CASNRFREGAYNEQFF
- TRBJ2-7 TRBV11-2 CASSPGSGPRYEQYF
TRBD1 TRBJ1-2 TRBV5-4 CASSLEGQGYGYTF
- TRBJ2-3 TRBV7-2 CASSLVPDTQYF
TRBD1 TRBJ1-1 TRBV19 CASSILGRGQGTEAFF
- TRBJ1-2 TRBV5-6 CASSLGRSAMKYGYTF